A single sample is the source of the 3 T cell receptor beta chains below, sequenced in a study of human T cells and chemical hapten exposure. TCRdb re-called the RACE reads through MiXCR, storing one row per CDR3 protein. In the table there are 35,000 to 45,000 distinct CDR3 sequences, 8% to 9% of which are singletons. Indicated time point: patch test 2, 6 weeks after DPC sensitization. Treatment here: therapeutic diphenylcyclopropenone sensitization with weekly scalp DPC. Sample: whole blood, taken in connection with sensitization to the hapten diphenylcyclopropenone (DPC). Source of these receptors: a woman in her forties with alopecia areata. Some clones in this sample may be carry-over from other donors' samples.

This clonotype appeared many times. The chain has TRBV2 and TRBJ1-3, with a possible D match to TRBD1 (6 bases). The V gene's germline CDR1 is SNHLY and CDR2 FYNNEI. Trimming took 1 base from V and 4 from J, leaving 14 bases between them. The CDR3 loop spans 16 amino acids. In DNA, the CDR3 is TGTGCCAGCAGTGAAGAATGGGGGCTTTCCGGAAACACCATATATTTT. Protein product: CASSEEWGLSGNTIYF. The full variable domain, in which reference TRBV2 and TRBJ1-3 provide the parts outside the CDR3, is EPEVTQTPSHQVTQMGQEVILRCVPISNHLYFYWYRQILGQKVEFLVSFYNNEISEKSEIFDDQFSVERPDGSNFTLKIRSTKLEDSAMYFCASSEEWGLSGNTIYFGEGSWLTVV.

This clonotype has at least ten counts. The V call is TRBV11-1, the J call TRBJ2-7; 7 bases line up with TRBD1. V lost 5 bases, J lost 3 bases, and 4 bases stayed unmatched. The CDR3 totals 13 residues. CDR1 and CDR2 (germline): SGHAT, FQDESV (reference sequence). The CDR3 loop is CASSQGQFYEQYF. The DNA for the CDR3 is TGTGCCAGCAGCCAGGGACAGTTCTACGAGCAGTACTTC. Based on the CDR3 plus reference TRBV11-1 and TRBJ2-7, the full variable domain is EAEVAQSPRYKITEKSQAVAFWCDPISGHATLYWYRQILGQGPELLVQFQDESVVDDSQLPKDRFSAERLKGVDSTLKIQPAELGDSAMYLCASSQGQFYEQYFGPGTRLTVT.

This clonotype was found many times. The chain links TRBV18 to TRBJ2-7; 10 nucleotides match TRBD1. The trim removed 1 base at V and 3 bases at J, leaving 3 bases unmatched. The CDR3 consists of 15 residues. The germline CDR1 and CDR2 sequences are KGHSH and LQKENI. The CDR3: CASSPRDRGGYEQYF. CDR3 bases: TGTGCCAGCTCACCACGGGACAGGGGAGGCTACGAGCAGTACTTC.